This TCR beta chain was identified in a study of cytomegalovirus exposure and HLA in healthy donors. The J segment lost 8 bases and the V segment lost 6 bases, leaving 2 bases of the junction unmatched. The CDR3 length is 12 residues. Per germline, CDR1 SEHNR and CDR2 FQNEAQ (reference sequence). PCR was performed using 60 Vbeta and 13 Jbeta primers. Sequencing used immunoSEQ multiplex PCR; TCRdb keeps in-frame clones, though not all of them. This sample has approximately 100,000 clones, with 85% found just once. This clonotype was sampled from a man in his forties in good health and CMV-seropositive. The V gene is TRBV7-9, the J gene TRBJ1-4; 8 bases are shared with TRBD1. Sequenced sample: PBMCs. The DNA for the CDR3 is TGTGCCAGCAGGACAGGGGACGAAAAACTGTTTTTT. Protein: CASRTGDEKLFF.